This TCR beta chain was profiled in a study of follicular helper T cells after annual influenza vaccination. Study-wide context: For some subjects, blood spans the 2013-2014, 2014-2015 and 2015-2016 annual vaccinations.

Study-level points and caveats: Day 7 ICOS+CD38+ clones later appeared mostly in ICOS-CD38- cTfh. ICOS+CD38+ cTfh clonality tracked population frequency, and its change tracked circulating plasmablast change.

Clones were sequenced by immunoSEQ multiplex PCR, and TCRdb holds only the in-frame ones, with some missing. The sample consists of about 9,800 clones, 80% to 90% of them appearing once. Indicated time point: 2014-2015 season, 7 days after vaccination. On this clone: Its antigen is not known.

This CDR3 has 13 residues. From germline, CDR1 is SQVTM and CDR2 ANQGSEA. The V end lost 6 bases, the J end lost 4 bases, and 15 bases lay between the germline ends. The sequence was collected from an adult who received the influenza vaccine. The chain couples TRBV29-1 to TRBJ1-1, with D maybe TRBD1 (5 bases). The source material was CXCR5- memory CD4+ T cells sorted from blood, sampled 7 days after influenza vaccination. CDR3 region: CSVKRGRGTEAFF. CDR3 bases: TGCAGCGTGAAGAGGGGTAGGGGCACTGAAGCTTTCTTT.